Presented here are 10 T cell receptor beta chains from one specimen sequenced in a study of blood T cell repertoires in COVID-19. Profiling relied on immunoSEQ multiplex PCR, and the TCRdb table lists in-frame clones only, not all of them. The repertoire holds about 83,000 clones, around 90% seen once, with about 3% in the top ten. Material: peripheral blood. The receptor source for this set is a woman between 45 and 60 years old with active or convalescent COVID-19.

This chain joins TRBV2 and TRBJ1-5, with 9 bases lining up with TRBD1. The V and J ends lost 5 bases and 7 bases, in that order; junction bases with no gene match: 12. The CDR3 loop spans 16 amino acids. CDR1 and CDR2 from the germline V gene are SNHLY and FYNNEI. The CDR3 spells CASSFRRTGDIQPQHF. CDR3 DNA sequence: TGTGCCAGCAGTTTCCGTCGGACAGGGGATATACAGCCCCAGCATTTT.

The genes are TRBV5-6 and TRBJ1-1; no firm D call. V dropped 5 bases and J dropped 6 bases, with 17 bases sitting between them. CDR1 is SGHDT and CDR2 is YYEEEE in the germline V gene. The CDR3 totals 14 residues. The CDR3 sequence is CASRPGGDGAEAFF. As DNA, the CDR3 is TGTGCCAGCAGGCCTGGAGGTGACGGAGCTGAAGCTTTCTTT.

This chain connects TRBV7-2 to TRBJ2-2; 9 bases fit TRBD1. Trimming removed 5 bases from V and 7 bases from J; junction bases left unmatched: 14. The CDR3 loop spans 17 amino acids. Germline V gene data show CDR1 as SGHTA and CDR2 as FQGNSA. CDR3 DNA sequence: TGTGCCAGCAGCACCCCGTCCGGGACAGGGATGTTCGGGGAGCTGTTTTTT. Translation: CASSTPSGTGMFGELFF.

The V and J genes are TRBV5-4 and TRBJ1-2; D is unresolved. The CDR3 has 13 amino acids. The ends were cut back, 0 bases at V and 2 bases at J, with 5 bases in the middle. Germline loops: CDR1 SGHNT, CDR2 YYREEE (reference sequence). The CDR3 sequence is CASSLGANYGYTF. The CDR3 nucleotides read TGTGCCAGCAGCTTGGGGGCAAACTATGGCTACACCTTC.

A remark on this clone: Germline is not matched at one junction end, which may reflect a read error. The chain has TRBV4-2 and TRBJ2-3; 10 bases map to TRBD1. Germline values: CDR1 LGHNA, CDR2 YNFKEQ. The CDR3 has 16 amino acids. This CDR3 is CASSPGATGGTDTQYF. CDR3 nucleotide sequence: TGTGCCAGCAGCCCTGGGGCGACAGGGGGCACGGATACGCAGTATTTT.

The chain combines TRBV5-1 with TRBJ1-1; D is perhaps TRBD1 (6 bases). The V gene lost 2 bases and the J gene lost 1 base, with 12 bases spanning the gap. CDR1 SGHRS and CDR2 YFSETQ come from the germline V gene. The CDR3 is made up of 15 amino acids. CDR3 loop: CASSLRGQSNTEAFF. CDR3 in DNA: TGCGCCAGCAGCTTAAGAGGACAGTCGAACACTGAAGCTTTCTTT. Full variable domain (outside the CDR3, taken from reference TRBV5-1 and TRBJ1-1): KAGVTQTPRYLIKTRGQQVTLSCSPISGHRSVSWYQQTPGQGLQFLFEYFSETQRNKGNFPGRFSGRQFSNSRSEMNVSTLELGDSALYLCASSLRGQSNTEAFFGQGTRLTVV.

This rearrangement joins TRBV19 to TRBJ2-2, with 12 bases aligning to TRBD1. The germline gives CDR1 LNHDA, CDR2 SQIVND (reference sequence). The CDR3 extends over 17 amino acids. V trimming: 7 bases; J trimming: 7 bases; junction bases outside the gene matches: 13. The CDR3 nucleotides read TGTGCCAGTATTTGGGGGACAGGGGGCCGAGGCAGCGGGGAGCTGTTTTTT. Protein product: CASIWGTGGRGSGELFF.

V usage is TRBV7-2 and J usage is TRBJ2-7, with D perhaps matching TRBD1 (6 bases). The CDR3 sequence is 14 residues long. The germline V gene has CDR1 SGHTA and CDR2 FQGNSA. Trimming shortened V by 4 bases and J by 4 bases, and 14 bases separated the two germline ends. The CDR3: CASSSLTQGYEQYF. CDR3 nucleotides: TGTGCCAGCAGCTCCCTCACCCAGGGGTACGAGCAGTACTTC.

The chain recombines TRBV5-4 with TRBJ1-3; a weak D match, TRBD1 (6 bases). The CDR3 has 17 residues. The V and J ends lost 6 bases and 1 base respectively, with 20 bases between them. Germline V gene data show CDR1 as SGHNT and CDR2 as YYREEE (reference sequence). The CDR3 DNA reads as TGTGCCAGCACCGATCTGACAGGTCCCGTATCTGGAAACACCATATATTTT. Translation: CASTDLTGPVSGNTIYF.

This chain connects TRBV11-2 to TRBJ1-5; TRBD1 might be the D (6 bases). Deletions cut 3 bases from V and 1 base from J, with 10 bases between. This CDR3 has 15 amino acids. Germline V gives CDR1 SGHAT, CDR2 FQNNGV. CDR3 protein: CASSFAGESNQPQHF. CDR3 sequence (DNA): TGTGCCAGCAGCTTTGCAGGGGAGAGCAATCAGCCCCAGCATTTT.